These T cell receptor beta chains were read from a single sample in a study of breast tumors, draining lymph nodes, adjacent tissues. TCRdb redid the calling of the multiplex PCR reads with MiXCR, one entry per CDR3 protein. Of roughly 130,000 distinct CDR3 sequences in the sample, roughly 21% were seen once. The material sequenced was axillary lymph node tissue. The receptors here all came from a female donor with breast cancer. Some clones in this sample may be carry-over from other donors' samples. The conserved cysteine and the conserved F or W are not part of the CDR3 here. D genes are given only for firm matches.

CDR3aa: ASWGGRNEQF; d_gene: TRBD2; v_gene: TRBV6-5
CDR3aa: ASSLASAGVLRETQY; d_gene: TRBD2; v_gene: TRBV5-5
CDR3aa: ASSLSGGYNEQF; d_gene: TRBD2; v_gene: TRBV5-1
CDR3aa: SAIPGADGYT; d_gene: .; v_gene: TRBV20-1
CDR3aa: ASSPGAGVSYGYT; d_gene: .; v_gene: TRBV6-1
CDR3aa: ASSVGTSGTDTQY; d_gene: TRBD2; v_gene: TRBV9
CDR3aa: ASSLMTNTGELF; d_gene: .; v_gene: TRBV12-3/TRBV12-4
CDR3aa: ASSGTRVAHEQY; d_gene: TRBD2; v_gene: TRBV2
CDR3aa: ASSGGLANTGELF; d_gene: TRBD2; v_gene: TRBV2
CDR3aa: ASSGGAIQETQY; d_gene: .; v_gene: TRBV9
CDR3aa: SASWKNYNEQF; d_gene: .; v_gene: TRBV20-1
CDR3aa: SASRGGRNTGELF; d_gene: TRBD2; v_gene: TRBV20-1
CDR3aa: ASSPFTGDNEQF; d_gene: .; v_gene: TRBV12-3/TRBV12-4
CDR3aa: ASSPGEGGPREQY; d_gene: TRBD2; v_gene: TRBV7-9
CDR3aa: ASSSRYEQF; d_gene: .; v_gene: TRBV6-5
CDR3aa: ASSETSAASYEQY; d_gene: .; v_gene: TRBV2
CDR3aa: ASSVASGGGIDTQY; d_gene: TRBD2; v_gene: TRBV9
CDR3aa: ASAPNFGQGQETQY; d_gene: TRBD1; v_gene: TRBV5-1
CDR3aa: ASSYTGILLREETQY; d_gene: .; v_gene: TRBV6-2/TRBV6-3
CDR3aa: ASSLGPVSSYEQY; d_gene: .; v_gene: TRBV7-9
CDR3aa: ASSAGTSGSREQF; d_gene: TRBD2; v_gene: TRBV2
CDR3aa: ASSNKGSIDTGELF; d_gene: .; v_gene: TRBV7-6
CDR3aa: SAREMGGGEFRTQY; d_gene: .; v_gene: TRBV20-1
CDR3aa: ASSRTGTGNEKLF; d_gene: TRBD1; v_gene: TRBV18
CDR3aa: ASSDPRGSSNQPQH; d_gene: TRBD1; v_gene: TRBV19
CDR3aa: ASSLGGAPSGNTIY; d_gene: .; v_gene: TRBV5-1
CDR3aa: ASSLTPTGNSYEQY; d_gene: .; v_gene: TRBV7-8
CDR3aa: ASSFSGSGNTIY; d_gene: .; v_gene: TRBV28
CDR3aa: ASSYGGRGAETQY; d_gene: TRBD2; v_gene: TRBV7-2
CDR3aa: ASSASGRDTQY; d_gene: TRBD2; v_gene: TRBV5-6
CDR3aa: ASSLRGSYEQY; d_gene: .; v_gene: TRBV5-6
CDR3aa: ASSLGPAEQY; d_gene: .; v_gene: TRBV5-4
CDR3aa: ASSVSGTSVETQY; d_gene: TRBD2; v_gene: TRBV3-1
CDR3aa: ASSSTILWEQF; d_gene: .; v_gene: TRBV7-9
CDR3aa: ASRGGQVSDTQY; d_gene: TRBD1; v_gene: TRBV5-4
CDR3aa: ASSLGWGQETQY; d_gene: .; v_gene: TRBV5-1
CDR3aa: ASSRVGLAGSTDTQY; d_gene: TRBD2; v_gene: TRBV28
CDR3aa: ASSLQHLPGSPLH; d_gene: .; v_gene: TRBV27
CDR3aa: ASSWTGGYEQY; d_gene: TRBD1; v_gene: TRBV13
CDR3aa: SVEGARDRGSRTDTQY; d_gene: TRBD1; v_gene: TRBV29-1
CDR3aa: SARQDRGGSPLH; d_gene: TRBD1; v_gene: TRBV20-1
CDR3aa: ASTWNAGTGSGKNIQY; d_gene: TRBD1; v_gene: TRBV5-1
CDR3aa: SVEGPASYGYT; d_gene: .; v_gene: TRBV29-1
CDR3aa: ASSDQWDNEQF; d_gene: .; v_gene: TRBV7-3
CDR3aa: SARESGTLNYGYT; d_gene: .; v_gene: TRBV20-1
CDR3aa: ASSVEVGARDGYT; d_gene: .; v_gene: TRBV9
CDR3aa: ASSRQQGRETQC; d_gene: .; v_gene: TRBV18
CDR3aa: ASSGTGGQRQPQH; d_gene: TRBD1; v_gene: TRBV7-8
CDR3aa: ASSLDRWETQY; d_gene: .; v_gene: TRBV28
CDR3aa: ASSRGTAGSGNTIY; d_gene: TRBD1; v_gene: TRBV3-1
CDR3aa: ASSLYGTSGYEQY; d_gene: TRBD2; v_gene: TRBV27
CDR3aa: SASPDVGSYEQY; d_gene: .; v_gene: TRBV20-1
CDR3aa: ASSDGTGGRSLH; d_gene: TRBD1; v_gene: TRBV5-1